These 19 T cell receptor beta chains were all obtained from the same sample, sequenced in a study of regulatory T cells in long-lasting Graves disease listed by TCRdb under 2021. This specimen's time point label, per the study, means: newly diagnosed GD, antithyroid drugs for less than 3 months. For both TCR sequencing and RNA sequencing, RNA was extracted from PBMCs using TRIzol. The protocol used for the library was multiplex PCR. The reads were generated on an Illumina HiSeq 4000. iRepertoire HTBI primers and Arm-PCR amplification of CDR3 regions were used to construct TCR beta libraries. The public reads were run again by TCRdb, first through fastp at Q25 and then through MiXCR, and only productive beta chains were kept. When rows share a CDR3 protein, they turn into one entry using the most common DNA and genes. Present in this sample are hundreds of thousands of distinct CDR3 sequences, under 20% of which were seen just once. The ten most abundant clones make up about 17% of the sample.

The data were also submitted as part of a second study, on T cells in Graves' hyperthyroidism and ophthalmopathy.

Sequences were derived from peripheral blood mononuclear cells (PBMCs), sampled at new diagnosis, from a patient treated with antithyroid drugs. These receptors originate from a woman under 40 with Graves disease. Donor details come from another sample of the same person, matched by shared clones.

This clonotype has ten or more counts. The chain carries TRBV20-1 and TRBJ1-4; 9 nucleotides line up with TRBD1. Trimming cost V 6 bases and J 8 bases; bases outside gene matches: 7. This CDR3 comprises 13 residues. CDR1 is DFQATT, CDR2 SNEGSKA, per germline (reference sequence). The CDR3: CSATGTGNEKLFF. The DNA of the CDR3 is TGCAGTGCCACCGGGACAGGGAACGAAAAACTGTTTTTT.

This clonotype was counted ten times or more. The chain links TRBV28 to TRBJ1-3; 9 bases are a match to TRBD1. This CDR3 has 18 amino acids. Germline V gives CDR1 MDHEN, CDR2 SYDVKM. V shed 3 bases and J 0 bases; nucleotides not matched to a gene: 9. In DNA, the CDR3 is TGTGCCAGCAGTTTTGGGACAGGGTGGGGATTCTCTGGAAACACCATATATTTT. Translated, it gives CASSFGTGWGFSGNTIYF.

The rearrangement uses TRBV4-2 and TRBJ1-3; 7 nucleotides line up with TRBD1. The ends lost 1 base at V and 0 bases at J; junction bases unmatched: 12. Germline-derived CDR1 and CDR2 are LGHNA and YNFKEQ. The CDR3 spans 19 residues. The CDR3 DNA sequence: TGTGCCAGCAGCCAAGTAGGGGGACCGGACAGGCCCTCTGGAAACACCATATATTTT. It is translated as CASSQVGGPDRPSGNTIYF.

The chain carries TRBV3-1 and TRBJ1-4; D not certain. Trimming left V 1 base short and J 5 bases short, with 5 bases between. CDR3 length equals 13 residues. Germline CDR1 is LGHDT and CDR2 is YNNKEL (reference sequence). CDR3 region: CASSQVRNEKLFF. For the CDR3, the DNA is TGTGCCAGCAGCCAAGTCAGGAATGAAAAACTGTTTTTT.

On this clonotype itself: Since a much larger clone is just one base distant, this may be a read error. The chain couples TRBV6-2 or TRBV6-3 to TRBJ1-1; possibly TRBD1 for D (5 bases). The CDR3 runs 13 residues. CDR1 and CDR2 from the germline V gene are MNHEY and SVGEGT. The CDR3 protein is CVSSARDNTEAFF. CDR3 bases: TGTGTCAGCAGTGCACGGGACAACACTGAAGCTTTCTTT.

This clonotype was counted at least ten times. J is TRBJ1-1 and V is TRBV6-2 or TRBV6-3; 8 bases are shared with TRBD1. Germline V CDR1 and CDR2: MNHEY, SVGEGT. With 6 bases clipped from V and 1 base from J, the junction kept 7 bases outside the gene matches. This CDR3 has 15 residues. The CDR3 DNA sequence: TGTGCCAGCAGGGCCAGGGGGCTTTCGAACACTGAAGCTTTCTTT. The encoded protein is CASRARGLSNTEAFF.

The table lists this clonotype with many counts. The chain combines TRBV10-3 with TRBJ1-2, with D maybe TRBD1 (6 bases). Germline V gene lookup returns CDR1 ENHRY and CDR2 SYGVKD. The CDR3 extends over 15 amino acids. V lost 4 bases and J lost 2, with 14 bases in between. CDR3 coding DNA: TGTGCCATCAGTGGGGCACTAGGACAGAACTATGGCTACACCTTC. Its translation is CAISGALGQNYGYTF.

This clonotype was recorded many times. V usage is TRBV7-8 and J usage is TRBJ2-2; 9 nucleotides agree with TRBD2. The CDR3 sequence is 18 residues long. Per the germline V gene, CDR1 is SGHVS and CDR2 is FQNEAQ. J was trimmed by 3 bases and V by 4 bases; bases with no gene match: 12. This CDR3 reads CASSSRLAAAEYTGELFF. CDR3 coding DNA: TGTGCCAGCAGCTCTAGACTAGCGGCGGCCGAGTACACCGGGGAGCTGTTTTTT.

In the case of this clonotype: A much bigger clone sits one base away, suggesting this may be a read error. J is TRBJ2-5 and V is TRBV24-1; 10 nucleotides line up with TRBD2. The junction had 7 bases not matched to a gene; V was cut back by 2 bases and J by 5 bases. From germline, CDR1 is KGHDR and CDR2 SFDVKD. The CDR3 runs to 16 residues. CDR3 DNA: TGTGCCACCAGTGATTGGGCTAGCGGGGGAAGGGAGACCCAGTACTTC. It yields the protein CATSDWASGGRETQYF.

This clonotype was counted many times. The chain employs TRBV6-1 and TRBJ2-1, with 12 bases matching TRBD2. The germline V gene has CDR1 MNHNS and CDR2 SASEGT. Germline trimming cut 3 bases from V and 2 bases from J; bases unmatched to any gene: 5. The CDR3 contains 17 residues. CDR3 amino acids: CASSETLAGGPYNEQFF. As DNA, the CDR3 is TGTGCCAGCAGTGAGACCCTAGCGGGAGGGCCCTACAATGAGCAGTTCTTC.

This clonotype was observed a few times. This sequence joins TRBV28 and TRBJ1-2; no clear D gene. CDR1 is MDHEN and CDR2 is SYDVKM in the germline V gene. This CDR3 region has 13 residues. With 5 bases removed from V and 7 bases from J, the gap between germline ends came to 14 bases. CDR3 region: CASSPSGVGGYTF. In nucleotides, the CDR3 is TGTGCCAGCAGTCCCTCGGGAGTGGGTGGCTACACCTTC.

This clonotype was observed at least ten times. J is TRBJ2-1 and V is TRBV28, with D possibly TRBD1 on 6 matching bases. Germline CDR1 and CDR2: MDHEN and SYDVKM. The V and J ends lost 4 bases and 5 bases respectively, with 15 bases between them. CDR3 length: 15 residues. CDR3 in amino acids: CASSSTHTGNNEQFF. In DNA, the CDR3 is TGTGCCAGCAGTTCCACCCATACAGGGAACAATGAGCAGTTCTTC.

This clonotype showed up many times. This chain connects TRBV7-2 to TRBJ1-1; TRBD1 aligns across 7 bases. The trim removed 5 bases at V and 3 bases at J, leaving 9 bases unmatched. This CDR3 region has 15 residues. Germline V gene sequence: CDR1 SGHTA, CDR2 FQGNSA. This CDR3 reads CASSLKATGYTEAFF. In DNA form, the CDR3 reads TGTGCCAGCAGCCTCAAGGCGACAGGGTACACTGAAGCTTTCTTT.

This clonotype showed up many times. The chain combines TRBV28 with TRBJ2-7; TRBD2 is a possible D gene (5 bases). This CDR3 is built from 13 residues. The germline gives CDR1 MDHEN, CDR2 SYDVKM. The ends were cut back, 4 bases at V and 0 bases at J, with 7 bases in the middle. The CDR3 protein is CASSWENSYEQYF. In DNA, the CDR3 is TGTGCCAGCAGTTGGGAGAACTCCTACGAGCAGTACTTC.

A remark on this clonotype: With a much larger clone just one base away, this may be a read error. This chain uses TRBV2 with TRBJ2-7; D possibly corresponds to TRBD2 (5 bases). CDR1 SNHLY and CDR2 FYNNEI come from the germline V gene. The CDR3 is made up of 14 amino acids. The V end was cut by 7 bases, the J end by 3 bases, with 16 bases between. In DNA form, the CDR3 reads TGTGCCAGCAATGATCAAACGGGGAGCTACGAGCAGTACTTC. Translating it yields CASNDQTGSYEQYF.

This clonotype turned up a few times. The CDR3 DNA sequence: TGTGCCAGCTCAAGGGGTGTCGGAGTCGGAACAGATACGCAGTATTTT. This gives the protein CASSRGVGVGTDTQYF. The rearrangement links TRBV18 to TRBJ2-3; tentatively, D is TRBD1 (5 bases). Per the germline V gene, CDR1 is KGHSH and CDR2 is LQKENI. The V end lost 5 bases, the J end lost 3 bases, and 18 bases lay between the germline ends. The CDR3 length is 16 residues.

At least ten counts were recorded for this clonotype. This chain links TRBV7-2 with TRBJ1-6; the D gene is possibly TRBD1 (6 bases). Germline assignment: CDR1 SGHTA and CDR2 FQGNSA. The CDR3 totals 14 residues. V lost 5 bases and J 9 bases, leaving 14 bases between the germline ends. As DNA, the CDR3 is TGTGCCAGCAGCCCCCAGGGGACGGGTTCACCCCTCCACTTT. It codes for CASSPQGTGSPLHF.

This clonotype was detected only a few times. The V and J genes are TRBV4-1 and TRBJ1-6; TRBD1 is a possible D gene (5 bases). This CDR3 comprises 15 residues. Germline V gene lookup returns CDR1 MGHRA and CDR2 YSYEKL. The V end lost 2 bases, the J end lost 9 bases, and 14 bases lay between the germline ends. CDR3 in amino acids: CASSQKGHQGSPLHF. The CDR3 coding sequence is TGCGCCAGCAGCCAAAAAGGACATCAAGGTTCACCCCTCCACTTT.

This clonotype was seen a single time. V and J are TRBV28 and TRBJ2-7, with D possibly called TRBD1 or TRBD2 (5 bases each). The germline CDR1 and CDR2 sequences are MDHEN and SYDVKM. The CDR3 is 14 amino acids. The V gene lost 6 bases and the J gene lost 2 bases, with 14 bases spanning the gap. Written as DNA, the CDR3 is TGTGCCAGCAGGCCCCGGGACGGCGCCTACGAGCAGTACTTC. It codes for CASRPRDGAYEQYF.